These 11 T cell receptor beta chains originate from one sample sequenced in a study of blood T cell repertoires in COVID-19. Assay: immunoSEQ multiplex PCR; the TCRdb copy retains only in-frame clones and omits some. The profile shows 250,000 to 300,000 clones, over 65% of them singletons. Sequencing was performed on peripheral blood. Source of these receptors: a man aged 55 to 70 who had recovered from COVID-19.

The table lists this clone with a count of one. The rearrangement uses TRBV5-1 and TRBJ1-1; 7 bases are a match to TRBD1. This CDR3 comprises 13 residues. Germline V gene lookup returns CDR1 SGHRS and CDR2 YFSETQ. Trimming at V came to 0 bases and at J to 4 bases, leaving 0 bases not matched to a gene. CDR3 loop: CASSLEGATEAFF. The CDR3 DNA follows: TGCGCCAGCAGCTTGGAGGGGGCCACTGAAGCTTTCTTT.

The CDR3 loop is CSARQGNTIYF. CDR3 DNA: TGCAGCGCCAGACAGGGGAACACCATATATTTT. This rearrangement joins TRBV29-1 to TRBJ1-3; 8 positions match TRBD1. CDR1 is SQVTM and CDR2 is ANQGSEA in the germline V gene. The CDR3 sequence is 11 residues long. The ends lost 7 bases at V and 7 bases at J; junction bases unmatched: 3.

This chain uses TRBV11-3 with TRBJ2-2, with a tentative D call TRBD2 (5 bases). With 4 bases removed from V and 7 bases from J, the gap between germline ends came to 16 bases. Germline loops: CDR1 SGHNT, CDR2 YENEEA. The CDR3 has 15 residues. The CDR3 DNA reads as TGTGCCAGCAGCTCCAGCCGACTATCAGGCGGGGAGCTGTTTTTT. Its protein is CASSSSRLSGGELFF.

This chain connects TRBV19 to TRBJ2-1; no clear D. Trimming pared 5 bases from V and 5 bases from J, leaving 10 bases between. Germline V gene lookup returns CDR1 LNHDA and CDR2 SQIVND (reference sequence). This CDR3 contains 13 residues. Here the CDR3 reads CASSVSYDNEQFF. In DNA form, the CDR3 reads TGTGCCAGTAGTGTTAGTTACGACAATGAGCAGTTCTTC.

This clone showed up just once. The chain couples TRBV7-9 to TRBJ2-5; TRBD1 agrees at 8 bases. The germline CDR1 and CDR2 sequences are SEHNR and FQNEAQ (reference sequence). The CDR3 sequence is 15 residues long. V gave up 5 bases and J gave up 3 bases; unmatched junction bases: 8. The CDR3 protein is CASSKGTGPKETQYF. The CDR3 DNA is TGTGCCAGCAGCAAAGGGACAGGACCAAAAGAGACCCAGTACTTC. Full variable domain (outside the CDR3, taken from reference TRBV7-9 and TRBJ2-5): DTGVSQNPRHKITKRGQNVTFRCDPISEHNRLYWYRQTLGQGPEFLTYFQNEAQLEKSRLLSDRFSAERPKGSFSTLEIQRTEQGDSAMYLCASSKGTGPKETQYFGPGTRLLVL.

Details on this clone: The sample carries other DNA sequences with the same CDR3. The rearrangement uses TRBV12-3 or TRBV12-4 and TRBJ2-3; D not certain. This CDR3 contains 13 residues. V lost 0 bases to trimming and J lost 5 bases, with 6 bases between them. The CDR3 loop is CASSLAGVDTQYF. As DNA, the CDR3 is TGTGCCAGCAGTTTAGCGGGCGTAGATACGCAGTATTTT.

The CDR3 DNA reads as TGTGCCAGCAGTTTCGTAGCGGGGGGTTCCTACGAGCAGTACTTC. This sequence encodes CASSFVAGGSYEQYF. The genes are TRBV27 and TRBJ2-7, with 10 positions matching TRBD2. V lost 3 bases to trimming and J lost 1 base; unmatched junction nucleotides: 3. The CDR3 totals 15 residues. Germline V gene lookup returns CDR1 MNHEY and CDR2 SMNVEV (reference sequence).

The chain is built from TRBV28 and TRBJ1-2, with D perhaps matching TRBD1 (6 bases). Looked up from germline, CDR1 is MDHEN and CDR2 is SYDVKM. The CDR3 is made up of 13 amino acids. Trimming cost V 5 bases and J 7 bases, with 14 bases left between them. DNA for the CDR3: TGTGCCAGCAGTACCACAGGGTGGGCTGGCTACACCTTC. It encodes CASSTTGWAGYTF.

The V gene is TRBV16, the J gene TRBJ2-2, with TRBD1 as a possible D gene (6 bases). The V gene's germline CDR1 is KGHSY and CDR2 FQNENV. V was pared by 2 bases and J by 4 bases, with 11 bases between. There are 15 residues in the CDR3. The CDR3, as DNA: TGTGCCAGCAGCCAACTCGGCAGGGGCACCGGGGAGCTGTTTTTT. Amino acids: CASSQLGRGTGELFF.

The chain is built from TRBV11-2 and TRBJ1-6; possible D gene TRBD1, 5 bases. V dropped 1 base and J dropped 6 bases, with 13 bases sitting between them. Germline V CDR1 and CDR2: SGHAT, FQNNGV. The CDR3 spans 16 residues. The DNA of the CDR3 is TGTGCCAGCAGCTTAGCCCCAGGGAGGTTTAATTCACCCCTCCACTTT. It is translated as CASSLAPGRFNSPLHF.

CDR3 sequence reads: CASSQGQGGNQPQHF. In nucleotides, the CDR3 is TGCGCCAGCAGCCAAGGCCAGGGGGGCAATCAGCCCCAGCATTTT. The V gene is TRBV4-1, the J gene TRBJ1-5, with 7 nucleotides matching TRBD1. From germline, CDR1 is MGHRA and CDR2 YSYEKL. After removal of 1 base from V and 2 bases from J, the junction contained 2 bases not matched to a gene. CDR3 size: 15 residues.